The T cell receptor beta chain described here comes from a study of lymphopenia after photon versus proton radiotherapy. Sequencing was performed with immunoSEQ multiplex PCR; in TCRdb, only in-frame clones are kept and a portion is missing. In the table there are tens of thousands of clones, 84% of which are singletons. There are 16 residues in the CDR3. The junction had 5 bases not matched to a gene; V was cut back by 1 base and J by 5 bases. The germline gives CDR1 SGDLS, CDR2 YYNGEE. With respect to this clone: Other DNA sequences in the same sample also yield this CDR3.

The material sequenced was peripheral blood, taken from a patient treated with proton-based radiotherapy. The rearrangement joins TRBV9 to TRBJ2-1, with 11 positions matching TRBD2. This clonotype was obtained from a woman aged 70-85 years with pancreatic cancer. CDR3 in amino acids: CASSVRGTSGNNEQFF. CDR3 nucleotides: TGTGCCAGCAGCGTAAGAGGGACTAGCGGCAACAATGAGCAGTTCTTC.